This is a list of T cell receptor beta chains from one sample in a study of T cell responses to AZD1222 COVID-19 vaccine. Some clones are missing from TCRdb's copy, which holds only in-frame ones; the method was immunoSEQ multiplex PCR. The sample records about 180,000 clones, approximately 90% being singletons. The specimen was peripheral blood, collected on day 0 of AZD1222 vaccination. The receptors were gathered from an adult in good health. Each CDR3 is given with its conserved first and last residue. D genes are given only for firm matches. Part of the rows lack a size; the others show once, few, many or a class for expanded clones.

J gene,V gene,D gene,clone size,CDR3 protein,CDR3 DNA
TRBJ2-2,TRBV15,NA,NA,CATSRGFRDTGELFF,TGTGCCACCAGCAGAGGCTTCAGGGACACCGGGGAGCTGTTTTTT
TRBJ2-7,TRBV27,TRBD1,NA,CASSLGTGGIEQYF,TGTGCCAGCAGCCTCGGGACAGGGGGCATCGAGCAGTACTTC
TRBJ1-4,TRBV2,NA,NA,CASQQDGNEKLFF,TGTGCCAGCCAACAGGATGGTAATGAAAAACTGTTTTTT
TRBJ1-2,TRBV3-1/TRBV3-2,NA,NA,CASSQVQAYGYTF,TGTGCCAGCAGCCAAGTTCAAGCCTATGGCTACACCTTC
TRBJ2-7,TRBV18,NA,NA,CASSPGPPTYEQYF,TGTGCCAGCTCACCAGGGCCTCCGACCTACGAGCAGTACTTC
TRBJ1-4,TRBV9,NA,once,CASSVVPRAENEKLFF,TGTGCCAGCAGCGTAGTTCCCAGGGCCGAAAATGAAAAACTGTTTTTT
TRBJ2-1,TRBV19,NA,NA,CASSRIALSSYNEQFF,TGTGCCAGTAGTAGGATAGCGCTCAGCTCCTACAATGAGCAGTTCTTC
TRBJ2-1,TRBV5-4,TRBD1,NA,CASSLPGGSYNEQFF,TGTGCCAGCAGCTTGCCAGGGGGTTCCTACAATGAGCAGTTCTTC
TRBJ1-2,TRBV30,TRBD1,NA,CAWSGQGAYGYTF,TGTGCCTGGAGTGGACAGGGCGCCTATGGCTACACCTTC
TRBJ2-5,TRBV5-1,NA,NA,CASSFDPSPETQYF,TGCGCCAGCAGCTTCGACCCATCGCCAGAGACCCAGTACTTC
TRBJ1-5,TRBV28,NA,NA,CASGNRVGSNQPQHF,TGTGCCAGCGGAAACAGGGTGGGAAGCAATCAGCCCCAGCATTTT
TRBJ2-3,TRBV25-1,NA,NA,CASSWTGTDTQYF,TGTGCCAGCAGTTGGACAGGCACAGATACGCAGTATTTT
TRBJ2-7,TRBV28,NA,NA,CASRRQEGSYEQYF,TGTGCCAGCAGACGTCAGGAGGGGTCCTACGAGCAGTACTTC
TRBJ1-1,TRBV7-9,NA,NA,CASSLASGENTEAFF,TGTGCCAGCAGCTTAGCGTCAGGGGAGAACACTGAAGCTTTCTTT
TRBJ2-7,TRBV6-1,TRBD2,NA,CASSVRLAGGRGDSYEQYF,TGTGCCAGCAGTGTTCGACTAGCGGGAGGTAGGGGGGACTCCTACGAGCAGTACTTC
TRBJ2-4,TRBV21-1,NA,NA,CASSYRDIQYF,TGTGCCAGCAGCTATCGAGACATTCAGTACTTC
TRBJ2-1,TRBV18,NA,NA,CASSSRSGVRYNEQFF,TGTGCCAGCTCATCAAGGTCGGGAGTCCGATACAATGAGCAGTTCTTC
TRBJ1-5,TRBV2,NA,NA,CASSEAITGMQPQHF,TGTGCCAGCAGTGAAGCAATAACAGGGATGCAGCCCCAGCATTTT
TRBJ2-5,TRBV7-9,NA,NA,CAWRQGLETQYF,TGTGCTTGGCGGCAGGGTCTAGAGACCCAGTACTTC
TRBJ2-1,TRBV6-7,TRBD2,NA,CAWGGVGGSYNEQFF,TGTGCCTGGGGGGGGGTGGGTGGGTCCTACAATGAGCAGTTCTTC
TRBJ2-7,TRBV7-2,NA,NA,CASSLGLGNEQYF,TGTGCCAGCAGCTTAGGTCTGGGGAACGAGCAGTACTTC
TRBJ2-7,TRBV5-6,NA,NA,CASSLRVNEQYF,TGTGCCAGCAGCTTGAGGGTGAACGAGCAGTACTTC
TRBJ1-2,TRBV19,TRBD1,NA,CASSPEGTVANYGYTF,TGTGCCAGTAGCCCTGAAGGGACAGTGGCTAACTATGGCTACACCTTC
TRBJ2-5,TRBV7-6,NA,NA,CASSQHRVETQYF,TGTGCCAGCAGCCAACACAGGGTTGAGACCCAGTACTTC
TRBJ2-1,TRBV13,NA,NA,CASKSRGNEQFF,TGTGCCAGCAAAAGCCGGGGGAATGAGCAGTTCTTC
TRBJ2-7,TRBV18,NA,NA,CASSPSTGTLYEQYF,TGTGCCAGCTCACCTTCGACAGGAACCCTCTACGAGCAGTACTTC
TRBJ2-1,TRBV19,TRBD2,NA,CASSIAASGLGYNEQFF,TGTGCCAGTAGTATCGCTGCTAGCGGGTTGGGCTACAATGAGCAGTTCTTC
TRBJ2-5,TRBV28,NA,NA,CASSFQGRPQETQYF,TGTGCCAGCAGTTTTCAGGGGAGGCCTCAAGAGACCCAGTACTTC
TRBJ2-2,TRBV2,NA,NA,CASNKASRTGELFF,TGTGCCAGCAACAAGGCTAGCCGAACTGGGGAGCTGTTTTTT
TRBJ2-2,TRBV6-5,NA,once,CATGGSSSTGELFF,TGTGCCACTGGGGGGAGTAGTAGCACCGGGGAGCTGTTTTTT
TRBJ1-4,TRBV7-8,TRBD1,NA,CASSLGTGGHEKLFF,TGTGCCAGCAGCTTAGGAACAGGGGGCCATGAAAAACTGTTTTTT
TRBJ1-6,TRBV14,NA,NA,CASSQEQQTLRNSPLHF,TGTGCCAGCAGCCAAGAGCAACAGACCCTTAGAAATTCACCCCTCCACTTT
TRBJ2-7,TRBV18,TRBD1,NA,CASSRTGSSYEQYF,TGTGCCAGCTCCCGGACAGGGAGCTCCTACGAGCAGTACTTC
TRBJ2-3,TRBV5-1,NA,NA,CASSFGGAEADTQYF,TGCGCCAGCAGCTTCGGGGGAGCAGAGGCAGATACGCAGTATTTT
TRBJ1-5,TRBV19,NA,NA,CASSPGVLNQPQHF,TGTGCCAGTAGTCCCGGAGTTTTGAATCAGCCCCAGCATTTT
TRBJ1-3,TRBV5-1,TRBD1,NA,CASSWGQASSGNTIYF,TGCGCCAGCAGCTGGGGACAGGCGAGCTCTGGAAACACCATATATTTT
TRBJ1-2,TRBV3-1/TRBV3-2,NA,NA,CASSPGRKTSWYGYTF,TGTGCCAGCAGCCCGGGACGGAAGACTTCATGGTATGGCTACACCTTC
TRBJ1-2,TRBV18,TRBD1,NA,CASSPPGTVNYGYTF,TGTGCCAGCTCACCACCCGGGACAGTTAACTATGGCTACACCTTC
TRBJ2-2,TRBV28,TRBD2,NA,CASSLSLAGGYGELFF,TGTGCCAGCAGTTTATCACTAGCGGGAGGGTATGGGGAGCTGTTTTTT
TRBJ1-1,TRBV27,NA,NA,CASSPARGTEAFF,TGTGCCAGCAGCCCAGCCAGGGGCACTGAAGCTTTCTTT
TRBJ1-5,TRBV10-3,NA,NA,CAISDELSSNQPQHF,TGTGCCATCAGTGACGAGCTTAGTAGCAATCAGCCCCAGCATTTT